The 20 T cell receptor beta chains below come from one sample, sequenced in a study of beta chain features in type 1 diabetes. Study findings and constraints: There was a moderate but significant shortening of TCRB CDR3s in all four CD4+ subsets of Type 1 diabetes patients.

No antigen has been identified for these receptors. cDNA synthesis used the whole RNA isolate, giving expressed TCRB sequences. Profiling relied on immunoSEQ multiplex PCR, and the TCRdb table lists in-frame clones only, not all of them. The data hold about 640,000 clones, with under 15% observed a single time. The sequencing input was naive CD4+ T cells from blood. The source of these receptors is a man aged 25-45 years with type 1 diabetes.

The rearrangement links TRBV11-2 to TRBJ1-6; the D gene is possibly TRBD1 (5 bases). V lost 1 base, J lost 7 bases, and 11 bases lay in between. Germline CDR1 SGHAT, CDR2 FQNNGV. The CDR3 runs 15 residues. The CDR3 sequence is CASSLGTGFNSPLHF. CDR3 in DNA: TGTGCCAGCAGCTTAGGTACAGGATTCAATTCACCCCTCCACTTT.

The J gene is TRBJ2-7, the V gene TRBV18, with D possibly TRBD2 on 5 matching bases. The germline V gene encodes CDR1 KGHSH and CDR2 LQKENI. Trimming took off 3 bases at V and 2 bases at J, with 23 bases between the two ends. CDR3 length: 18 amino acids. Written as DNA, the CDR3 is TGTGCCAGCTCACCCAATCTCACCGCGGGCCCAGTGACCTACGAGCAGTACTTC. As protein: CASSPNLTAGPVTYEQYF.

This chain joins TRBV9 and TRBJ2-2; weak D call: TRBD1 (6 bases). The CDR3 has 14 amino acids. CDR1 SGDLS and CDR2 YYNGEE come from the germline V gene. V lost 0 bases and J 7 bases, leaving 10 bases between the germline ends. Written as DNA, the CDR3 is TGTGCCAGCAGCGTAGACAGGGTGGTCGGGGAGCTGTTTTTT. Protein sequence: CASSVDRVVGELFF.

This CDR3 is CASSRIAGGNTGELFF. CDR3 coding DNA: TGCGCCAGCAGCAGGATAGCGGGGGGGAACACCGGGGAGCTGTTTTTT. The genes are TRBV4-3 and TRBJ2-2, with 10 bases fitting TRBD2. Germline CDR1 is LGHNA and CDR2 is YSLEER. Trimming took 5 bases from V and 1 from J; bases not matched to a gene: 4. There are 16 residues in the CDR3.

This clone was observed a handful of times. As DNA, the CDR3 is TGTGCCATCAGTGTAAGGGACAGGGACTATGGCTACACCTTC. It specifies CAISVRDRDYGYTF. The chain has TRBV10-3 and TRBJ1-2; 9 nucleotides line up with TRBD1. CDR3 length: 14 residues. CDR1 and CDR2 (germline): ENHRY, SYGVKD. J lost 3 bases, V lost 4 bases, and 3 bases had no gene match.

This clone was seen a handful of times. The identical CDR3 is also encoded by other nucleotide sequences in the sample. This rearrangement joins TRBV29-1 to TRBJ2-7; D call uncertain. Trimming removed 4 bases from V and 1 base from J, with 5 bases in between. Germline-derived CDR1 and CDR2 are SQVTM and ANQGSEA. There are 11 residues in the CDR3. The CDR3 region has the DNA TGCAGCGTTGGCAGTTCCTACGAGCAGTACTTC. Amino acid sequence: CSVGSSYEQYF.

This clone was seen a handful of times. The J gene is TRBJ1-5, the V gene TRBV7-9; D is possibly TRBD1 (5 bases). This CDR3 spans 13 amino acids. V dropped 2 bases and J dropped 7 bases, with 9 bases sitting between them. Germline CDR1 is SEHNR and CDR2 is FQNEAQ (reference sequence). DNA of the CDR3: TGTGCCAGCAGCTTAATGGAGGGGCAGCCCCAGCATTTT. This gives the protein CASSLMEGQPQHF. Full variable domain (rest looked up from reference TRBV7-9 and TRBJ1-5): DTGVSQNPRHKITKRGQNVTFRCDPISEHNRLYWYRQTLGQGPEFLTYFQNEAQLEKSRLLSDRFSAERPKGSFSTLEIQRTEQGDSAMYLCASSLMEGQPQHFGDGTRLSIL.

This clone was observed a few times. The chain is built from TRBV29-1 and TRBJ1-1, with a possible D match to TRBD1 (5 bases). Trimming took off 5 bases at V and 4 bases at J, with 17 bases between the two ends. CDR1 and CDR2 (germline): SQVTM, ANQGSEA. This CDR3 is 14 amino acids long. The CDR3: CSVQGVLGITEAFF. DNA for the CDR3: TGCAGCGTTCAAGGGGTTTTGGGGATCACTGAAGCTTTCTTT.

This clone has only a few counts. This rearrangement joins TRBV7-2 to TRBJ1-2, with 12 bases matching TRBD1. The germline CDR1 and CDR2 sequences are SGHTA and FQGNSA. J gave up 4 bases and V 7 bases, and 7 bases lay outside the gene matches. The CDR3 has 15 amino acids. The CDR3 loop reads CASTRDRGQPYGYTF. CDR3 nucleotide sequence: TGTGCCAGCACCCGGGACAGGGGGCAACCCTATGGCTACACCTTC.

This clone has just a few counts. DNA of the CDR3: TGTGCCAGTACCACGACAGGCGGGAATCAGCCCCAGCATTTT. Translation gives CASTTTGGNQPQHF. V is TRBV19 and J is TRBJ1-5; possibly TRBD1 for D (6 bases). This CDR3 spans 14 amino acids. The germline V and J ends were trimmed by 7 bases and 4 bases, with 14 bases remaining between them. Germline V gives CDR1 LNHDA, CDR2 SQIVND (reference sequence).

This clone has only a few counts. The chain has TRBV28 and TRBJ2-2, with 7 bases that match TRBD2. This CDR3 is built from 14 residues. Germline V gene lookup returns CDR1 MDHEN and CDR2 SYDVKM. The trim removed 7 bases at V and 0 bases at J, leaving 2 bases unmatched. CDR3 region: CASMRGTNTGELFF. In DNA form, the CDR3 reads TGTGCCAGCATGCGGGGGACGAACACCGGGGAGCTGTTTTTT.

This chain uses TRBV2 with TRBJ2-4; D is uncertain. The V end was cut by 0 bases, the J end by 10 bases, with 7 bases between. CDR3 length: 12 amino acids. Germline-derived CDR1 and CDR2 are SNHLY and FYNNEI. The CDR3 protein is CASSEAIEIQYF. The CDR3 nucleotides read TGTGCCAGCAGTGAAGCGATAGAAATTCAGTACTTC.

The chain recombines TRBV5-6 with TRBJ2-7, with D perhaps matching TRBD1 (6 bases). V lost 0 bases to trimming and J lost 2 bases, with 12 bases between them. This CDR3 comprises 15 residues. Germline CDR1 and CDR2: SGHDT and YYEEEE. As DNA, the CDR3 is TGTGCCAGCAGCTTGGGGGCGGACAGCACCTACGAGCAGTACTTC. Its translation is CASSLGADSTYEQYF.

This clone was seen more than once but under ten times. The V and J genes are TRBV30 and TRBJ2-2, with D uncertain. Deletions cut 5 bases from V and 5 bases from J, with 15 bases between. The CDR3 has 14 residues. Germline V gene sequence: CDR1 GTSNPN, CDR2 SVGIG (reference sequence). In nucleotides, the CDR3 is TGTGCCTGGTCTTTATCAGGATGGACCGGGGAGCTGTTTTTT. Translation gives CAWSLSGWTGELFF.

This clone was seen only a few times. The V and J genes are TRBV7-2 and TRBJ1-4; a possible D gene is TRBD1 (5 bases). The V gene lost 4 bases and the J gene lost 0 bases, with 6 bases spanning the gap. The CDR3 covers 14 residues. Germline assignment: CDR1 SGHTA and CDR2 FQGNSA. In DNA form, the CDR3 reads TGTGCCAGCAGCTCGGGGGCAACTAATGAAAAACTGTTTTTT. It translates to CASSSGATNEKLFF. Full variable domain (remainder filled in from reference TRBV7-2 and TRBJ1-4): GAGVSQSPSNKVTEKGKDVELRCDPISGHTALYWYRQSLGQGLEFLIYFQGNSAPDKSGLPSDRFSAERTGGSVSTLTIQRTQQEDSAVYLCASSSGATNEKLFFGSGTQLSVL.

This clone has just one count. The CDR3 region is CATSIGQTAQKGYTF. CDR3 sequence (DNA): TGTGCCACCAGCATTGGCCAGACAGCTCAAAAGGGCTACACCTTC. The chain uses TRBV15 and TRBJ1-2, with D possibly matching TRBD1 (5 bases). The CDR3 contains 15 residues. The V gene's germline CDR1 is LNHNV and CDR2 YYDKDF (reference sequence). Trimming took off 4 bases at V and 8 bases at J, with 20 bases between the two ends.

V is TRBV6-6 and J is TRBJ2-7, with D perhaps TRBD1 (6 bases). CDR3 length equals 15 residues. V dropped 0 bases and J dropped 0 bases, with 9 bases sitting between them. Germline V gene data show CDR1 as MNHNY and CDR2 as SVGAGI (reference sequence). The chain's CDR3 is CASSYSTGSSYEQYF. CDR3 DNA: TGTGCCAGCAGTTACTCAACAGGGAGCTCCTACGAGCAGTACTTC.

CDR3 protein: CASIKGGADSNQPQHF. The CDR3 DNA follows: TGTGCCAGCATCAAAGGAGGGGCAGATAGCAATCAGCCCCAGCATTTT. This sequence joins TRBV6-6 and TRBJ1-5, with D possibly matching TRBD1 (5 bases). The germline V gene encodes CDR1 MNHNY and CDR2 SVGAGI (reference sequence). The V end was cut by 7 bases, the J end by 0 bases, with 16 bases between. The CDR3 covers 16 residues.

This clone has more than one count but fewer than ten. The chain recombines TRBV18 with TRBJ1-3; D unresolved. V was shortened by 3 bases and J by 2 bases, with 8 bases between the two germline ends. The germline CDR1 and CDR2 sequences are KGHSH and LQKENI. This CDR3 comprises 14 residues. The chain's CDR3 is CASSPFDAGNTIYF. CDR3 nucleotide sequence: TGTGCCAGCTCACCGTTTGATGCTGGAAACACCATATATTTT.

J is TRBJ1-3 and V is TRBV9; perhaps TRBD1 as D (5 bases). V lost 6 bases and J lost 0, with 16 bases in between. This CDR3 spans 16 amino acids. Per germline, CDR1 SGDLS and CDR2 YYNGEE. The CDR3 loop is CASKPGNTLSGNTIYF. For the CDR3, the DNA is TGTGCCAGCAAACCAGGGAATACCCTCTCTGGAAACACCATATATTTT. The full variable domain, rest sourced from reference TRBV9 and TRBJ1-3, is DSGVTQTPKHLITATGQRVTLRCSPRSGDLSVYWYQQSLDQGLQFLIQYYNGEERAKGNILERFSAQQFPDLHSELNLSSLELGDSALYFCASKPGNTLSGNTIYFGEGSWLTVV.